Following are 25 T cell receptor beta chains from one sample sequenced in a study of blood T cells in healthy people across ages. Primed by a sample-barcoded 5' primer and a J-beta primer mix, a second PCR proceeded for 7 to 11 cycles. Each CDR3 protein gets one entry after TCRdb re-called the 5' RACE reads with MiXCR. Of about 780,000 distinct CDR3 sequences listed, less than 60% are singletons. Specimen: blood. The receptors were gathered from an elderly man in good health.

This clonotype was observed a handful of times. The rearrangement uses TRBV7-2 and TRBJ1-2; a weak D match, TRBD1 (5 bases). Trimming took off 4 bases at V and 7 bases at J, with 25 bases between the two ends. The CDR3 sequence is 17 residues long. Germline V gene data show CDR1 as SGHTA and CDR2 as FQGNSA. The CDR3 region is CASSSSSSPGARAGYTF. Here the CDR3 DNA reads TGTGCCAGCAGCTCAAGTTCAAGTCCTGGGGCTCGGGCTGGCTACACCTTC.

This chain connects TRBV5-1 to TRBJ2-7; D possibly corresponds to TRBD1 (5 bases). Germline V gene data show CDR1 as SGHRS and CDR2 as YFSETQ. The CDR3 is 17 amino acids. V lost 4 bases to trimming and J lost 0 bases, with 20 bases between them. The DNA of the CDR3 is TGCGCCAGCAGCAGGACACTTGGGCCAGAAGGCTCCTACGAGCAGTACTTC. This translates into CASSRTLGPEGSYEQYF.

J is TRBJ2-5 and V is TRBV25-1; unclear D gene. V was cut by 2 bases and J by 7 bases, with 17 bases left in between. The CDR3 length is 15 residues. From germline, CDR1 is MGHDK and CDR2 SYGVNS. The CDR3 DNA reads TGTGCCAGCAGTGAAGATAGTCGGTCAGTCGGGACCCAGTACTTC. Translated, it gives CASSEDSRSVGTQYF.

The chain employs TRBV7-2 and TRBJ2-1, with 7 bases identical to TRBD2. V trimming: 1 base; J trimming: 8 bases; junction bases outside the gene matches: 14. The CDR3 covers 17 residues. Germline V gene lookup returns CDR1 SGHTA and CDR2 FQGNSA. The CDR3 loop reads CASSLVGVSGGTDEQFF. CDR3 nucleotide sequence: TGTGCCAGCAGCTTAGTTGGTGTATCGGGAGGAACCGATGAGCAGTTCTTC. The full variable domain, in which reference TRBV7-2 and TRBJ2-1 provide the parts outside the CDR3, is GAGVSQSPSNKVTEKGKDVELRCDPISGHTALYWYRQSLGQGLEFLIYFQGNSAPDKSGLPSDRFSAERTGGSVSTLTIQRTQQEDSAVYLCASSLVGVSGGTDEQFFGPGTRLTVL.

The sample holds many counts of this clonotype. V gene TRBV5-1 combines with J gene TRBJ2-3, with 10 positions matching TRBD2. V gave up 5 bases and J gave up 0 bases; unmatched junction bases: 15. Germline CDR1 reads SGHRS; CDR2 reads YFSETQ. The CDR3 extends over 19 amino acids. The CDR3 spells CASSSARGLASTSTDTQYF. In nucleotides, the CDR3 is TGCGCCAGCAGTTCCGCCCGGGGACTAGCGTCTACTAGCACAGATACGCAGTATTTT.

CDR3 region: CATSDVPGTDTQYF. The CDR3 bases are TGTGCCACCAGTGATGTGCCCGGGACAGATACGCAGTATTTT. The rearrangement uses TRBV24-1 and TRBJ2-3; D unclear. CDR1 and CDR2 from the germline V gene are KGHDR and SFDVKD. V was trimmed by 3 bases and J by 3 bases, leaving 9 bases between them. The CDR3 sequence is 14 residues long.

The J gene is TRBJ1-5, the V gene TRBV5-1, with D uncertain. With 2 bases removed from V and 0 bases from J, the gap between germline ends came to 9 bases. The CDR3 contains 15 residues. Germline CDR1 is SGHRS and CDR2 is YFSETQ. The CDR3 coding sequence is TGCGCCAGCAGCTTTAATGGGAATAGCAATCAGCCCCAGCATTTT. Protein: CASSFNGNSNQPQHF.

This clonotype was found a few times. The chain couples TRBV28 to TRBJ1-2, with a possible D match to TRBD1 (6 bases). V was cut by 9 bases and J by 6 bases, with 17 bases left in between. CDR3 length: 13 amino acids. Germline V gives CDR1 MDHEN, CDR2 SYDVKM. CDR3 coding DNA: TGTGCCAGTACTATTCGGGGGGCCGATGGCTACACCTTC. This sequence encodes CASTIRGADGYTF.

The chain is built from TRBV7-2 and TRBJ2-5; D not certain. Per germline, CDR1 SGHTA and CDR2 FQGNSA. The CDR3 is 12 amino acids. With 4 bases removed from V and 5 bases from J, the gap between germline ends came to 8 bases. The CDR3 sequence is CASSWERETQYF. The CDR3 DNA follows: TGTGCCAGCAGCTGGGAACGGGAGACCCAGTACTTC.

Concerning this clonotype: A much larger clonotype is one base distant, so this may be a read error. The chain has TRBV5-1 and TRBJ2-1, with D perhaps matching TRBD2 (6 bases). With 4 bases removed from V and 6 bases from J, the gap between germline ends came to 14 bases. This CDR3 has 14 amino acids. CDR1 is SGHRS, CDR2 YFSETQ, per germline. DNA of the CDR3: TGCGCCAGCAGCGTTCGGGAGTCTGGCAATGAGCAGTTCTTC. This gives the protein CASSVRESGNEQFF.

CDR3 residues: CSVRGTITDTQYF. For the CDR3, the DNA is TGCAGCGTGAGGGGGACAATCACAGATACGCAGTATTTT. The chain has TRBV29-1 and TRBJ2-3, with a weak D call TRBD1 (6 bases). The CDR3 runs 13 residues. The germline CDR1 and CDR2 sequences are SQVTM and ANQGSEA. Trimming stripped 6 bases from V and 2 bases from J, with 12 bases between.

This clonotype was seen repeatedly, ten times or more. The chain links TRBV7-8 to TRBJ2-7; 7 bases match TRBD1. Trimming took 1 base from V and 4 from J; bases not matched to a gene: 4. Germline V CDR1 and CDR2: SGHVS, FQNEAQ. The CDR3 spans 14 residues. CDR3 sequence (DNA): TGTGCCAGCAGCTTAGTTACAGGGGATTACGAGCAGTACTTC. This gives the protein CASSLVTGDYEQYF.

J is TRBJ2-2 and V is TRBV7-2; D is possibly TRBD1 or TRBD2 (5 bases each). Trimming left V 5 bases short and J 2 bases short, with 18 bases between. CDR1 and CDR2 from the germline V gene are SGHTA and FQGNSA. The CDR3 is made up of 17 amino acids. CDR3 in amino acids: CASSRGRAARNTGELFF. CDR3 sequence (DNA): TGTGCCAGCAGCCGGGGACGAGCGGCCCGAAACACCGGGGAGCTGTTTTTT.

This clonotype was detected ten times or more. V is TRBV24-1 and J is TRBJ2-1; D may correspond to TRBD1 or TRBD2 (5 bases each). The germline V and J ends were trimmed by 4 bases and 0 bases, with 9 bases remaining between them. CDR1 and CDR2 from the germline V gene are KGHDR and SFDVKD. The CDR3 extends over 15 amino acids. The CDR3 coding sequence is TGTGCCACCAGTGAGTATGGGGGCTCCTACAATGAGCAGTTCTTC. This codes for CATSEYGGSYNEQFF.

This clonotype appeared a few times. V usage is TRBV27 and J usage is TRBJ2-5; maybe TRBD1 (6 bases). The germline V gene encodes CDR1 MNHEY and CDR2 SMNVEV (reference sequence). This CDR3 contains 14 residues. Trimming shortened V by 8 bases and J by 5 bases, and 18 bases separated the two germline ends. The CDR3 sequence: CASRRGGFRETQYF. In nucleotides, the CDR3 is TGTGCCAGCCGACGAGGGGGATTCCGGGAGACCCAGTACTTC.

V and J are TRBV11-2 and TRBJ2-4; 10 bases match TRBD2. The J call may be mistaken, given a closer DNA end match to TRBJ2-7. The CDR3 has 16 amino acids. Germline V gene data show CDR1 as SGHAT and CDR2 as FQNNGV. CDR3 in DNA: TGTGCCAGCAGCTCCCAACACTCTAGCGGGAGCTACGAGCAGTACTTC. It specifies CASSSQHSSGSYEQYF.

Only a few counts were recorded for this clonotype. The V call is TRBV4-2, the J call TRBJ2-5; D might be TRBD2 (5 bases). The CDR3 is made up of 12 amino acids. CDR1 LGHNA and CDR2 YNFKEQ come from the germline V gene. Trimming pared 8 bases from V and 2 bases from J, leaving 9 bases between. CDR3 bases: TGTGCCAGCCAGGACTCTCAAGAGACCCAGTACTTC. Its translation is CASQDSQETQYF.

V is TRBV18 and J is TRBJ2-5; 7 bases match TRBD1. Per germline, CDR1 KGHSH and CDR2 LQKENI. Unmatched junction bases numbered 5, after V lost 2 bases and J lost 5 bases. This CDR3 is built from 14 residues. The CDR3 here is CASSPEQGRETQYF. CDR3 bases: TGTGCCAGCTCACCAGAACAGGGGCGGGAGACCCAGTACTTC.

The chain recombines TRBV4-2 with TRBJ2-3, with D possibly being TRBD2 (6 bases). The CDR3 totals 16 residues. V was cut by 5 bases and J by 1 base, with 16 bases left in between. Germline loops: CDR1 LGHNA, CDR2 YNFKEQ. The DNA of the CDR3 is TGTGCCAGCAGCGGAGACCGGGACTCCCGCACAGATACGCAGTATTTT. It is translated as CASSGDRDSRTDTQYF.

The CDR3 reads CASSLALSGNQPQHF. The CDR3 region has the DNA TGTGCCAGCAGCTTAGCTCTGTCAGGGAATCAGCCCCAGCATTTT. The chain links TRBV7-2 to TRBJ1-5; possibly TRBD1 for D (5 bases). Trimming removed 0 bases from V and 4 bases from J, with 10 bases in between. The CDR3 consists of 15 residues. The V gene's germline CDR1 is SGHTA and CDR2 FQGNSA.

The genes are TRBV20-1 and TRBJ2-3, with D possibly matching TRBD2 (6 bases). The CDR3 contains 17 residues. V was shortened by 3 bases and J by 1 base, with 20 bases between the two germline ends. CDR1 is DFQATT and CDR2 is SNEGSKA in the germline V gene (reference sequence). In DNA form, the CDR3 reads TGCAGTGCTAGGAACCCCTCTCGGGGACTTGGCACAGATACGCAGTATTTT. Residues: CSARNPSRGLGTDTQYF.

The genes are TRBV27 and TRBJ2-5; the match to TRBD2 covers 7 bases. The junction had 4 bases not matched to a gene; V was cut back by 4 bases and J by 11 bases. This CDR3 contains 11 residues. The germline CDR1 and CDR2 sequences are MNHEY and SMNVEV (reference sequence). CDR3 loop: CASSWGGEQYF. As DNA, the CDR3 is TGTGCCAGCAGTTGGGGGGGTGAGCAGTACTTC.

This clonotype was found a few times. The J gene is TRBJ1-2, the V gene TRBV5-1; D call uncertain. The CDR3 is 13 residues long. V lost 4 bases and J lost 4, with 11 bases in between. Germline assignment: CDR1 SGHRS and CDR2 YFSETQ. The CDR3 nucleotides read TGCGCCAGCAGCCCTGGCGCAGGCTATGGCTACACCTTC. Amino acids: CASSPGAGYGYTF.

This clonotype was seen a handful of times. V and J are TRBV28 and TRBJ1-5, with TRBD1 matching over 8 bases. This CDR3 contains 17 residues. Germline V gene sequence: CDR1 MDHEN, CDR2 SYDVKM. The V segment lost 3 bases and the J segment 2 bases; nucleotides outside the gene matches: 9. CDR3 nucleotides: TGTGCCAGCAGTTTTTACGCAGGGGGCGAGGGCAATCAGCCCCAGCATTTT. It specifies CASSFYAGGEGNQPQHF.

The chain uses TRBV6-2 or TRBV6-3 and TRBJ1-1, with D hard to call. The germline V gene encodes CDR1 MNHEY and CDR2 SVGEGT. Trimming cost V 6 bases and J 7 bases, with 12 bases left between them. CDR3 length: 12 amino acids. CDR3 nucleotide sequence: TGTGCCAGCAGCCGTCCCCTAGGTGAAGCTTTCTTT. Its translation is CASSRPLGEAFF.